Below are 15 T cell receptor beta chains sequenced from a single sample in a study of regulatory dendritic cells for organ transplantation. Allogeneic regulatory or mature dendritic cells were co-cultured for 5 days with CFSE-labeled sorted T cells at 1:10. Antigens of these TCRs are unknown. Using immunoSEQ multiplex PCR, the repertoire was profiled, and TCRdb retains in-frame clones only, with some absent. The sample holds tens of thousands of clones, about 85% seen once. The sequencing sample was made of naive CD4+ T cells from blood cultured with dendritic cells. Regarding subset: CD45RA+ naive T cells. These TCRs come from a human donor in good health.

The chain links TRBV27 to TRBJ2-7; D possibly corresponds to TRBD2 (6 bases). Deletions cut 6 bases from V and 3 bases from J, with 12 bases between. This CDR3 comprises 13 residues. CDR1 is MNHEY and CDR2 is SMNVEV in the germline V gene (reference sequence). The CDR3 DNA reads TGTGCCAGCAGCCTGGGACTTTACTACGAGCAGTACTTC. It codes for CASSLGLYYEQYF.

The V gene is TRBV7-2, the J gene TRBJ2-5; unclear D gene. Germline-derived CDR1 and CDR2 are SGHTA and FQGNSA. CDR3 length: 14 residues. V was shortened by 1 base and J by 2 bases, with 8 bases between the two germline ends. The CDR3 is CASSLGGGQETQYF. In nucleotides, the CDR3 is TGTGCCAGCAGCTTAGGTGGCGGACAAGAGACCCAGTACTTC.

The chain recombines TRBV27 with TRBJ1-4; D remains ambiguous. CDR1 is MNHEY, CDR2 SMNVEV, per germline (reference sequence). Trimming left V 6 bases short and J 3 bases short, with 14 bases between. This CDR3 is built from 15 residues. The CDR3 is CASRGMSPPNEKLFF. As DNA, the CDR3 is TGTGCCAGCAGGGGAATGAGTCCTCCTAATGAAAAACTGTTTTTT.

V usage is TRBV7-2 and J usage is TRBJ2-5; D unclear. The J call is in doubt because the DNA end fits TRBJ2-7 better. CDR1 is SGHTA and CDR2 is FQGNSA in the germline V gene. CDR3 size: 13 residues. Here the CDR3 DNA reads TGTGCCAGCAGCCCGGTAAACTCCTACGAGCAGTACTTC. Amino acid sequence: CASSPVNSYEQYF.

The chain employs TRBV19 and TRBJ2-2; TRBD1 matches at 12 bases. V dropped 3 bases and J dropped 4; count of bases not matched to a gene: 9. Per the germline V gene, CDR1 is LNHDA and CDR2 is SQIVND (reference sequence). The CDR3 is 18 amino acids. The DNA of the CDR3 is TGTGCCAGTAGTATGGGACAGGGGGCTCTACTGGTCACCGGGGAGCTGTTTTTT. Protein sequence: CASSMGQGALLVTGELFF.

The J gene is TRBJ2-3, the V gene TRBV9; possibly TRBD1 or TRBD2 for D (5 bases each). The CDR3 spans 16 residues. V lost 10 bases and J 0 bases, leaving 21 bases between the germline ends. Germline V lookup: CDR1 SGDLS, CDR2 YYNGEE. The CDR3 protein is CAGSPDSRVSTDTQYF. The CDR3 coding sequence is TGTGCCGGGAGCCCTGATAGCAGGGTAAGCACAGATACGCAGTATTTT.

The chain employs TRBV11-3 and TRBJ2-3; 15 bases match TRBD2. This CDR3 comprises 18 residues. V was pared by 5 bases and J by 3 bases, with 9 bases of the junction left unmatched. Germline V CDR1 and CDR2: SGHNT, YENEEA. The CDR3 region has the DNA TGTGCCAGCAGCCTTGGACTAGCGGGGGGGCCTGGGACAGATACGCAGTATTTT. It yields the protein CASSLGLAGGPGTDTQYF.

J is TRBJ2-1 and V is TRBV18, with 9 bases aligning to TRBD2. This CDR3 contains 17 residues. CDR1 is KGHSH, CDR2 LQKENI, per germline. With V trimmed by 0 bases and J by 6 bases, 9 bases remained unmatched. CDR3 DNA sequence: TGTGCCAGCTCACCACCGGGGCTAGCGGGACCCCTCAATGAGCAGTTCTTC. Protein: CASSPPGLAGPLNEQFF.

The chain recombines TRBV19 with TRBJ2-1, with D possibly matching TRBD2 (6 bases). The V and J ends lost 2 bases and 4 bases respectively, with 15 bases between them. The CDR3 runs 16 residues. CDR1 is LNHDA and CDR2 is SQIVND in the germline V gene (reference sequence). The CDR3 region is CASSITPERAYNEQFF. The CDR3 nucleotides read TGTGCCAGTAGTATAACTCCGGAGCGGGCGTACAATGAGCAGTTCTTC.

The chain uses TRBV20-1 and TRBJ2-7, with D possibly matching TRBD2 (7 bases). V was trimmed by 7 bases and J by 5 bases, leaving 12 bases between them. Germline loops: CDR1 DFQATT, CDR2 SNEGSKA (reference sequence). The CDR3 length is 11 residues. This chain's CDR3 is CSGGGAHEQYF. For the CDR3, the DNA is TGCAGTGGTGGGGGGGCCCACGAGCAGTACTTC.

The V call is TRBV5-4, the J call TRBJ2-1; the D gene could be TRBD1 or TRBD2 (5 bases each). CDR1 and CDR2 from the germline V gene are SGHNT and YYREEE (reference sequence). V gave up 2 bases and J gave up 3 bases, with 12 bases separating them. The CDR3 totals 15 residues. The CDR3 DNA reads TGTGCCAGCAGCTTATCGGGACGGGGCTACAATGAGCAGTTCTTC. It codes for CASSLSGRGYNEQFF.

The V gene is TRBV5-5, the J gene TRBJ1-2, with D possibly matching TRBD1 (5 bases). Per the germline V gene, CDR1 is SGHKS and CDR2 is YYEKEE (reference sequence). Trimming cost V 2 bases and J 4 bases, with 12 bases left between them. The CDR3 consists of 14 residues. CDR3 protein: CASSFGEGFYGYTF. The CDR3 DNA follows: TGTGCCAGCAGCTTTGGGGAGGGGTTCTATGGCTACACCTTC.

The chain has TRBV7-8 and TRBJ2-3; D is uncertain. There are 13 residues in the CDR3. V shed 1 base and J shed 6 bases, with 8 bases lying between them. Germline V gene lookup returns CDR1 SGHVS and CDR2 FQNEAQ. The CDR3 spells CASSLELSDTQYF. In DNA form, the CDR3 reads TGTGCCAGCAGCTTAGAATTATCCGATACGCAGTATTTT.

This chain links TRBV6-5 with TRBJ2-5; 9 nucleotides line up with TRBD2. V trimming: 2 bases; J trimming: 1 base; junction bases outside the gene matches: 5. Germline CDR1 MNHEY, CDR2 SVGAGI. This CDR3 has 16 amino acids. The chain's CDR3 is CASSYGTSYLQETQYF. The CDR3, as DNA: TGTGCCAGCAGTTACGGGACTAGCTATCTCCAAGAGACCCAGTACTTC.

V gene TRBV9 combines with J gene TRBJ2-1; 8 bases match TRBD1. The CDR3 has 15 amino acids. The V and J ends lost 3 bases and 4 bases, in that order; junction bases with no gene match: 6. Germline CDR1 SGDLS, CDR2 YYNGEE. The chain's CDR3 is CASSEGTGTYNEQFF. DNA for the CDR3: TGTGCCAGCAGCGAGGGGACAGGTACATACAATGAGCAGTTCTTC.